The next 2 T cell receptor beta chains were all read from a single sample in a study of cytomegalovirus exposure and HLA in healthy donors. The primer mix had 60 Vbeta and 13 Jbeta primers. TCRdb's copy holds only in-frame clones and misses some; the assay was immunoSEQ multiplex PCR. The sample consists of around 300,000 clones, approximately 84% of them appearing once. Sequenced input: PBMCs. Receptors originate from a middle-aged woman in good health and CMV-seropositive.

This clone was counted only a few times. The CDR3 nucleotides are TGTGCCAGCAGCTTAGCTCTAGCGGGAGGCAATGAGCAGTTCTTC. It specifies CASSLALAGGNEQFF. The chain carries TRBV7-2 and TRBJ2-1; 11 positions match TRBD2. Germline V CDR1 and CDR2: SGHTA, FQGNSA. The CDR3 runs to 15 residues. Germline trimming cut 0 bases from V and 6 bases from J; bases unmatched to any gene: 1.

J is TRBJ1-5 and V is TRBV7-8; 7 positions match TRBD1. The ends lost 2 bases at V and 4 bases at J; junction bases unmatched: 11. This CDR3 is 17 amino acids long. Germline V gives CDR1 SGHVS, CDR2 FQNEAQ. In DNA, the CDR3 is TGTGCCAGCAGCTTACGGGGGCACATACAGGGGAATCAGCCCCAGCATTTT. Protein: CASSLRGHIQGNQPQHF.